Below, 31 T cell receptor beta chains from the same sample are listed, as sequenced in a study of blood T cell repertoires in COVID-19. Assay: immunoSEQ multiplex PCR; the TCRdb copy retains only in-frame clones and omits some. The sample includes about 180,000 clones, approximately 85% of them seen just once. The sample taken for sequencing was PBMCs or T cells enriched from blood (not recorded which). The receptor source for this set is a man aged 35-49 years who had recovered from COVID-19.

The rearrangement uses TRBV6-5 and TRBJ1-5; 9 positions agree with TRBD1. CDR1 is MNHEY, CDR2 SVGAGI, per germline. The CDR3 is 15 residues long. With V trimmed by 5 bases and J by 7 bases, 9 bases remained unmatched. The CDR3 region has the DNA TGTGCCAGCAGTCCCAGACAGGGGGTAGGGCAGCCCCAGCATTTT. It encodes CASSPRQGVGQPQHF.

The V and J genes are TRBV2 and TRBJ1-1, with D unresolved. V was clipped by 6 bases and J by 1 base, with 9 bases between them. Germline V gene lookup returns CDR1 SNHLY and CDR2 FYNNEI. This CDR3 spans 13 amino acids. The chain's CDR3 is CASRLLPNTEAFF. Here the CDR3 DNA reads TGTGCCAGCAGGCTACTACCGAACACTGAAGCTTTCTTT.

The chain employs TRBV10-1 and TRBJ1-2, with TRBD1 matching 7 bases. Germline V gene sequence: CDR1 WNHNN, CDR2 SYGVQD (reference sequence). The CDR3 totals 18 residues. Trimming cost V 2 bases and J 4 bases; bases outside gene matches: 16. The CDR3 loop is CASSERGTDNKTPYGYTF. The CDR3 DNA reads TGCGCCAGCAGTGAGCGCGGGACAGACAATAAAACCCCCTATGGCTACACCTTC.

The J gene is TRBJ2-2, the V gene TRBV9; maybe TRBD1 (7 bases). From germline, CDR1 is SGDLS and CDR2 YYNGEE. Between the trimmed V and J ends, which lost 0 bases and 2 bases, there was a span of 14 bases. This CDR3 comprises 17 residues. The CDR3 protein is CASSVAGGTVNTGELFF. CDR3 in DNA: TGTGCCAGCAGCGTAGCTGGGGGGACAGTTAACACCGGGGAGCTGTTTTTT.

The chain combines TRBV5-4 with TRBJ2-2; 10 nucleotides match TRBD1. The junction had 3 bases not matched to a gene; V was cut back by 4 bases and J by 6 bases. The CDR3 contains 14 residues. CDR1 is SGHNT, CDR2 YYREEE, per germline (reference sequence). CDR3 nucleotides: TGTGCCAGCAGCCGGGACAGGGGCGCCGGGGAGCTGTTTTTT. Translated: CASSRDRGAGELFF. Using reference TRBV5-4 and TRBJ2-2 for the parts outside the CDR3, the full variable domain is ETGVTQSPTHLIKTRGQQVTLRCSSQSGHNTVSWYQQALGQGPQFIFQYYREEENGRGNFPPRFSGLQFPNYSSELNVNALELDDSALYLCASSRDRGAGELFFGEGSRLTVL.

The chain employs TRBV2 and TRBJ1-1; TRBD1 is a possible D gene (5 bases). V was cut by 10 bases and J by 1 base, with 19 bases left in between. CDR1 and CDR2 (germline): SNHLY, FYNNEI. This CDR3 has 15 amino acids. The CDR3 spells CANEARDSENTEAFF. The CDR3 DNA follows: TGTGCCAACGAGGCCCGGGACTCCGAGAACACTGAAGCTTTCTTT.

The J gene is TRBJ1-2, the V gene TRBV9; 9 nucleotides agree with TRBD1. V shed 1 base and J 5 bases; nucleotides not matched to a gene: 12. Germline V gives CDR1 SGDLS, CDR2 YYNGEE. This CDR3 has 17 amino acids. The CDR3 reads CASSVSPTGGSLYGYTF. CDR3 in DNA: TGTGCCAGCAGCGTATCACCGACAGGGGGGAGCCTATATGGCTACACCTTC.

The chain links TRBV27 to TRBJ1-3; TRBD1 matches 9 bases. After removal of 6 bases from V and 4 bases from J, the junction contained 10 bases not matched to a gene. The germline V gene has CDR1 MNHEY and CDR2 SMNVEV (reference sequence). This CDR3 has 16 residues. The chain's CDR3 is CASSLTGQGWGNTIYF. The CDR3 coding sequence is TGTGCCAGCAGCCTTACGGGACAGGGATGGGGAAACACCATATATTTT.

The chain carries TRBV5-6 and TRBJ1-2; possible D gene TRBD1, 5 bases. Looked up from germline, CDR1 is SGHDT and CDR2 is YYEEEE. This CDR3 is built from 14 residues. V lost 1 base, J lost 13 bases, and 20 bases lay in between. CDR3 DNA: TGTGCCAGCAGCTTGTTTTCGTCCGCGGGGCCTAGCACCTTC. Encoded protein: CASSLFSSAGPSTF.

CDR3 protein: CASNRELSNQPQHF. The CDR3 DNA reads TGTGCCAGTAATAGGGAGTTGAGCAATCAGCCCCAGCATTTT. V usage is TRBV19 and J usage is TRBJ1-5; D is unclear. CDR3 size: 14 residues. Germline V lookup: CDR1 LNHDA, CDR2 SQIVND (reference sequence). Trimming pared 7 bases from V and 1 base from J, leaving 11 bases between.

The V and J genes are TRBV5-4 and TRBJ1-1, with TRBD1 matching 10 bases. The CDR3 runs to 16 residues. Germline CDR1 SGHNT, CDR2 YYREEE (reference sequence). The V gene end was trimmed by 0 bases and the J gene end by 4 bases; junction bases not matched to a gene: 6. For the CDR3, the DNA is TGTGCCAGCAGCTTGGGGAAGGACAGGGGGGGCACTGAAGCTTTCTTT. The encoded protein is CASSLGKDRGGTEAFF.

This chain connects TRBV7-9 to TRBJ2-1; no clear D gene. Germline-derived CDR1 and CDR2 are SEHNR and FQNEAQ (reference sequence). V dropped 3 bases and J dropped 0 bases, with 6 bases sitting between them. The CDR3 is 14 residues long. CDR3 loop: CASSFDNSYNEQFF. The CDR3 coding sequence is TGTGCCAGCAGCTTTGACAACTCCTACAATGAGCAGTTCTTC.

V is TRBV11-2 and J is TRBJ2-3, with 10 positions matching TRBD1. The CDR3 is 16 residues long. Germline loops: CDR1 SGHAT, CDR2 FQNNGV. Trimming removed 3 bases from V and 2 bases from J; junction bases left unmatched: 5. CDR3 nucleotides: TGTGCCAGCAGCTTGACAGGGGGCCCTACCACAGATACGCAGTATTTT. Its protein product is CASSLTGGPTTDTQYF. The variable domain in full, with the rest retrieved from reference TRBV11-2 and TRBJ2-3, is EAGVAQSPRYKIIEKRQSVAFWCNPISGHATLYWYQQILGQGPKLLIQFQNNGVVDDSQLPKDRFSAERLKGVDSTLKIQPAKLEDSAVYLCASSLTGGPTTDTQYFGPGTRLTVL.

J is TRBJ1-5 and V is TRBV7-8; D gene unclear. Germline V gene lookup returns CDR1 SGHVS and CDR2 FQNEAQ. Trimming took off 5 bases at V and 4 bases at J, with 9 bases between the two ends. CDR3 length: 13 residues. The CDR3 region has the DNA TGTGCCAGCAGCATAAGCCTTAATCAGCCCCAGCATTTT. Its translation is CASSISLNQPQHF.

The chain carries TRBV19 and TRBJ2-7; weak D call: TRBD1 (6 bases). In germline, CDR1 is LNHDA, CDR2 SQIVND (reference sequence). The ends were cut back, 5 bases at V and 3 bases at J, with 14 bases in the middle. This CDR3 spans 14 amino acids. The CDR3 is CASSVPDSVYEQYF. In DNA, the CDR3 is TGTGCCAGTAGTGTCCCGGACAGTGTCTACGAGCAGTACTTC. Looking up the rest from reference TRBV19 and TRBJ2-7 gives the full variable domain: DGGITQSPKYLFRKEGQNVTLSCEQNLNHDAMYWYRQDPGQGLRLIYYSQIVNDFQKGDIAEGYSVSREKKESFPLTVTSAQKNPTAFYLCASSVPDSVYEQYFGPGTRLTVT.

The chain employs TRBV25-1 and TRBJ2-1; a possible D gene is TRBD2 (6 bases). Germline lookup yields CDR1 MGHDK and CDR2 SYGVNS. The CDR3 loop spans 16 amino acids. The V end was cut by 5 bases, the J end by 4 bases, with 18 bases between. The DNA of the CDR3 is TGTGCCAGCAGTCCTACTAGCCCCAACTTATACAATGAGCAGTTCTTC. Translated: CASSPTSPNLYNEQFF.

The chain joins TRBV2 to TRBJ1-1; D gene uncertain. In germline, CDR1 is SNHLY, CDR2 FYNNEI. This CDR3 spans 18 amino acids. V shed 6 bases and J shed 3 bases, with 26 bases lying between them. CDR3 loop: CASRRSWSVMVRDTEAFF. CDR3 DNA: TGTGCCAGCAGGAGGAGTTGGTCGGTAATGGTGCGAGACACTGAAGCTTTCTTT.

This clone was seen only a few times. Written as DNA, the CDR3 is TGTGCCAGCAGCTTCCTTCCGGGGAGGGAAGGCTATGGCTACACCTTC. Its translation: CASSFLPGREGYGYTF. The chain employs TRBV9 and TRBJ1-2; D uncertain. The CDR3 spans 16 residues. CDR1 is SGDLS and CDR2 is YYNGEE in the germline V gene. With 4 bases removed from V and 4 bases from J, the gap between germline ends came to 20 bases.

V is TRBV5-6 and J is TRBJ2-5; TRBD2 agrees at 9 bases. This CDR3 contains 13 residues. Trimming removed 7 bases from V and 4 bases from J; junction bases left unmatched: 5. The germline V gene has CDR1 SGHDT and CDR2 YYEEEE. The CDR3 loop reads CASARGRGETQYF. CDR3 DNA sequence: TGTGCCAGCGCCCGCGGGAGGGGAGAGACCCAGTACTTC.

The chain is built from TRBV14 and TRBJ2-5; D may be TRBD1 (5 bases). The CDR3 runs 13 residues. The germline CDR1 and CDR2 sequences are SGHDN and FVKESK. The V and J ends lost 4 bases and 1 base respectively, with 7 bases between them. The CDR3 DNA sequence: TGTGCCAGCAGCCGGGGCACCCAAGAGACCCAGTACTTC. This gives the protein CASSRGTQETQYF.

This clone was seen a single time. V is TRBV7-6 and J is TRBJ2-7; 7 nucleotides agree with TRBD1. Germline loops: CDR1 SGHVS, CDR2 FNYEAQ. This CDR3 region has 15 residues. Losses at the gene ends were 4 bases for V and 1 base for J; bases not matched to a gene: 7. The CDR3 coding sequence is TGTGCCAGCAGCTCGGACAGGACTTTATCCTACGAGCAGTACTTC. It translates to CASSSDRTLSYEQYF.

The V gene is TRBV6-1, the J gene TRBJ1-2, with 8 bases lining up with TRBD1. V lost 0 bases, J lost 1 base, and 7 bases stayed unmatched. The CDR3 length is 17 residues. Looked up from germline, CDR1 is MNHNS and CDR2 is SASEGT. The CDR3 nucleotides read TGTGCCAGCAGTGAAGCCGGACAGGGAAGAGTTAACTATGGCTACACCTTC. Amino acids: CASSEAGQGRVNYGYTF.

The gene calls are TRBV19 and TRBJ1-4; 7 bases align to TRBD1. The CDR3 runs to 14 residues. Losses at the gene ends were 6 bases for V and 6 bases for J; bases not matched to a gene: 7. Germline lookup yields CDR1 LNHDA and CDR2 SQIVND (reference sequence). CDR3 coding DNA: TGTGCCAGTAGGCGACTCGGGACAGATGAAAAACTGTTTTTT. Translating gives CASRRLGTDEKLFF.

CDR3 DNA sequence: TGTGCCACCCAGGGACACGATAATTCACCCCTCCACTTT. Protein: CATQGHDNSPLHF. The V and J genes are TRBV28 and TRBJ1-6, with a weak D call TRBD1 (6 bases). The CDR3 consists of 13 residues. The germline V and J ends were trimmed by 10 bases and 5 bases, with 12 bases remaining between them. Germline CDR1 and CDR2: MDHEN and SYDVKM.

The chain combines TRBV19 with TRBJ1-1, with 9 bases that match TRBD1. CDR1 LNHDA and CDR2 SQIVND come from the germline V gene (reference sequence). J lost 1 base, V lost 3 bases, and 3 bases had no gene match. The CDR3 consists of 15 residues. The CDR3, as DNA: TGTGCCAGTAGTATCATGGGACAGGGGAACACTGAAGCTTTCTTT. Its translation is CASSIMGQGNTEAFF.

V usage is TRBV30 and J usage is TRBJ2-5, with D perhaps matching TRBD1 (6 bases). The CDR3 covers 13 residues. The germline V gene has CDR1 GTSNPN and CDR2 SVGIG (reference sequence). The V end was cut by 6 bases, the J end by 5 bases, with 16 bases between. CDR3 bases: TGTGCCTGTCCAACAGGGTCTGCGGAGACCCAGTACTTC. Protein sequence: CACPTGSAETQYF. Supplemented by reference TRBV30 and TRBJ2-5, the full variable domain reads SQTIHQWPATLVQPVGSPLSLECTVEGTSNPNLYWYRQAAGRGLQLLFYSVGIGQISSEVPQNLSASRPQDRQFILSSKKLLLSDSGFYLCACPTGSAETQYFGPGTRLLVL.

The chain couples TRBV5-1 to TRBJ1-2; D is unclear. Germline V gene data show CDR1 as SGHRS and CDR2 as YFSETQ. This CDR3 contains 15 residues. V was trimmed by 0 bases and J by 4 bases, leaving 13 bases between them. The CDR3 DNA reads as TGCGCCAGCAGCTTGGTCTCAGGCAGCTCCTATGGCTACACCTTC. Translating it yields CASSLVSGSSYGYTF.

The CDR3 region is CASTRRGGVTGELFF. The CDR3 DNA is TGTGCCAGCACGAGGCGCGGAGGGGTCACCGGGGAGCTGTTTTTT. This chain links TRBV2 with TRBJ2-2; D possibly corresponds to TRBD2 (6 bases). In germline, CDR1 is SNHLY, CDR2 FYNNEI. Trimming shortened V by 7 bases and J by 4 bases, and 16 bases separated the two germline ends. This CDR3 has 15 amino acids. Variable domain in full (rest from reference TRBV2 and TRBJ2-2): EPEVTQTPSHQVTQMGQEVILRCVPISNHLYFYWYRQILGQKVEFLVSFYNNEISEKSEIFDDQFSVERPDGSNFTLKIRSTKLEDSAMYFCASTRRGGVTGELFFGEGSRLTVL.

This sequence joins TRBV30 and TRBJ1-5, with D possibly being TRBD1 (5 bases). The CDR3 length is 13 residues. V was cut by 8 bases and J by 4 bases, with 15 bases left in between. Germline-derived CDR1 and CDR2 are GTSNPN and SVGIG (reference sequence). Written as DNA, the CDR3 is TGTGCCCAAAGTCCAGGGCCGAATCAGCCCCAGCATTTT. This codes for CAQSPGPNQPQHF. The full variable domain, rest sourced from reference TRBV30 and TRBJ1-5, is SQTIHQWPATLVQPVGSPLSLECTVEGTSNPNLYWYRQAAGRGLQLLFYSVGIGQISSEVPQNLSASRPQDRQFILSSKKLLLSDSGFYLCAQSPGPNQPQHFGDGTRLSIL.

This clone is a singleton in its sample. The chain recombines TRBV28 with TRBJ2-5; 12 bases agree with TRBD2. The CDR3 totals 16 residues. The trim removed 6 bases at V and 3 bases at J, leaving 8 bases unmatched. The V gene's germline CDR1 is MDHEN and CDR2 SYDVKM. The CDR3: CASSPHRTSGKETQYF. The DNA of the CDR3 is TGTGCCAGCAGCCCACACCGGACTAGCGGGAAAGAGACCCAGTACTTC.

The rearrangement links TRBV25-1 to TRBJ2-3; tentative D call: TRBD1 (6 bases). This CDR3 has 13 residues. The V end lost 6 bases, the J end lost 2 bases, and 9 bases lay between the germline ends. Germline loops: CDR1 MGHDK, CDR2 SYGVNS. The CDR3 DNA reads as TGTGCCAGCAGAGACAGGTTCACAGATACGCAGTATTTT. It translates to CASRDRFTDTQYF.